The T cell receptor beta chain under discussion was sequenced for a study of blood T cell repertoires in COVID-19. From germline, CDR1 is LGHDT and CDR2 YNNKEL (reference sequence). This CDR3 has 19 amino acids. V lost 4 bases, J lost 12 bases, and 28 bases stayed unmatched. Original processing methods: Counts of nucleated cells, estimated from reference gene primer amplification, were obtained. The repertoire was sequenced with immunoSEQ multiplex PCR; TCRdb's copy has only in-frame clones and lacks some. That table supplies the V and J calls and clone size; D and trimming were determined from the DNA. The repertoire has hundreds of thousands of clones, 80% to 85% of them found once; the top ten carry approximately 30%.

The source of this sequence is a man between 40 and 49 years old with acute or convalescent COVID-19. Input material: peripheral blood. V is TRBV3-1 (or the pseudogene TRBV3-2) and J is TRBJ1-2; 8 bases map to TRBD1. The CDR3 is CASSLGLSPTRGQAAENTF. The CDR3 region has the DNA TGTGCCAGCAGCCTCGGCCTCTCCCCCACAAGGGGACAGGCCGCAGAAAACACCTTC.